This entry describes one TCR beta chain. The data are from a study of T cell responses to AZD1222 COVID-19 vaccine. The protocol was immunoSEQ multiplex PCR, while the TCRdb copy is restricted to in-frame clones and leaves out a portion. The data hold around 100,000 clones, with about 90% observed a single time. The CDR3 length is 13 residues. V lost 2 bases and J lost 7; bases outside the gene matches: 2. In germline, CDR1 is SGHVS, CDR2 FQNEAQ. The receptor was derived from an adult in good health. Sample: peripheral blood, taken on day 0 of AZD1222 vaccination. This chain connects TRBV7-8 to TRBJ1-5; TRBD1 agrees at 7 bases. The CDR3 loop is CASSLQGGQPQHF. The CDR3 region has the DNA TGTGCCAGCAGCTTACAGGGGGGACAGCCCCAGCATTTT.